The clone carrying this TCR beta chain has ten or more counts. Its antigen remains unidentified. The data derive from a study of T-cell reconstitution after alpha-beta-depleted transplantation in children. Unique molecular identifiers were used in preparing the TCRbeta library. TCRdb called the PCR reads again in MiXCR, with one record for every CDR3 protein. The sample has around 420,000 distinct CDR3 sequences; roughly 16% are singletons. Study-wide results and caveats: High day-60 TCRbeta diversity in some patients came from surviving recipient T cells and thymic progenitors. One year after transplant, T-cell counts and diversity came mostly from newly produced T cells. Reportedly, only several hundred clones from non-depleted graft cells drove alpha-beta T-cell counts at about two months.

This CDR3 is built from 13 residues. The V end lost 8 bases, the J end lost 4 bases, and 17 bases lay between the germline ends. Germline CDR1 reads DFQATT; CDR2 reads SNEGSKA (reference sequence). The source is a boy younger than two who had a stem cell transplant for Wiskott-Aldrich syndrome, so the T cells may come from the graft donor. The sample was PBMCs, mostly from graft donor cells, taken 360 days after TCRalphabeta/CD19-depleted stem cell transplant. The rearrangement links TRBV20-1 to TRBJ1-2; tentatively, D is TRBD1 (5 bases). The CDR3 loop is CSSRAGSSYGYTF. The CDR3 DNA sequence: TGCAGTTCAAGGGCAGGGTCGTCCTATGGCTACACCTTC.